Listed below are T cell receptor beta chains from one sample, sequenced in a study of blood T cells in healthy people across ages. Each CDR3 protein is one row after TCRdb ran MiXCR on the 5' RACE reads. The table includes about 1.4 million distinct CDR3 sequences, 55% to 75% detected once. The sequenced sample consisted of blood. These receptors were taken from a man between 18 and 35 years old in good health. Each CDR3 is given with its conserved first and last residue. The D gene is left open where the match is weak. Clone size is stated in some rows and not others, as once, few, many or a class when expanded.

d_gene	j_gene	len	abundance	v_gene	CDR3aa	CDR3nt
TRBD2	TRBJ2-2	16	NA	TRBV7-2	CASSYKTSLNTGELFF	TGTGCCAGCAGCTACAAGACTAGCCTTAACACCGGGGAGCTGTTTTTT
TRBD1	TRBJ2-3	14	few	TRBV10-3	CAISRTGVVDTQYF	TGTGCCATCTCCCGGACAGGGGTAGTTGATACGCAGTATTTT
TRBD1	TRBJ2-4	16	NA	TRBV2	CAGRGTGRTPSHIQYF	TGTGCCGGCAGGGGGACAGGGAGGACTCCATCCCACATTCAGTACTTC
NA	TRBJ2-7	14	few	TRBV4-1	CASSQTGTLVEQYF	TGCGCCAGCAGCCAAACCGGGACATTGGTCGAGCAGTACTTC
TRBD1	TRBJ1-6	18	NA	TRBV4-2	CASSPETGAGRGNSPLQF	TGTGCCAGCAGCCCAGAGACAGGGGCTGGAAGGGGTAATTCACCCCTCCAATTT
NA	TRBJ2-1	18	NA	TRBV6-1	CASSEQFRGTSTYNEQFF	TGTGCCAGCAGTGAACAATTTCGCGGGACATCAACCTACAATGAGCAGTTCTTC
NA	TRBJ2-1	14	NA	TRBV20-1	CSALERASYNEQFF	TGCAGTGCTCTCGAGCGGGCCTCCTACAATGAGCAGTTCTTC
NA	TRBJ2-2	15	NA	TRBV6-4	CASSGTLIGPGELFF	TGTGCCAGCAGTGGGACTCTAATTGGCCCCGGGGAGCTGTTTTTT
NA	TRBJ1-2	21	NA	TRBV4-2	CASSQDIGPWREFDPNYGYTF	TGTGCCAGCAGCCAAGATATCGGGCCGTGGAGGGAATTCGACCCTAACTATGGCTACACCTTC
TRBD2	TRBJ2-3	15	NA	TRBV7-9	CASSGAGKSTDTQYF	TGTGCCAGCAGCGGAGCGGGGAAAAGCACAGATACGCAGTATTTT
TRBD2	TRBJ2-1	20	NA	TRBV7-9	CASLLGMGGGAVHRYNEQFF	TGTGCCAGCCTCTTGGGCATGGGCGGGGGGGCCGTACACCGGTACAATGAGCAGTTCTTC
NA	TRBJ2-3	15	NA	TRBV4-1	CASSHGALSTDTQYF	TGCGCCAGCAGCCACGGAGCCTTAAGCACAGATACGCAGTATTTT
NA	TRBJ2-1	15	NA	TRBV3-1	CASSQLAGITNEQFF	TGTGCCAGCAGCCAACTAGCTGGCATAACCAATGAGCAGTTCTTC
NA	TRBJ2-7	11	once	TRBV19	CASSGPQGQYF	TGTGCCAGTAGCGGACCTCAGGGGCAGTACTTC
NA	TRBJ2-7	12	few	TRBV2	CASSGAPYEQYF	TGTGCCAGCAGCGGGGCCCCCTACGAGCAGTACTTC
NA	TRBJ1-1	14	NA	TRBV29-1	CSVEGGLANTEAFF	TGCAGCGTTGAAGGTGGGCTTGCGAACACTGAAGCTTTCTTT
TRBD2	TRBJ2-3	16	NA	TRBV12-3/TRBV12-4	CASSRGPAGAADTQYF	TGTGCCAGCAGCCGGGGACCAGCGGGAGCAGCAGATACGCAGTATTTT
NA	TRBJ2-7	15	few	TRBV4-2	CASSQDPTSSYEQYF	TGTGCCAGCAGCCAAGATCCGACGTCCAGCTACGAGCAGTACTTC
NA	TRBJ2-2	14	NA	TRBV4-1	CASSQRTATGELFF	TGCGCCAGCAGCCAAAGGACAGCCACCGGGGAGCTGTTTTTT
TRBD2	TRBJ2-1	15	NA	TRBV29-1	CSVVPSGGAWNEQFF	TGCAGCGTCGTTCCTAGCGGGGGGGCCTGGAATGAGCAGTTCTTC
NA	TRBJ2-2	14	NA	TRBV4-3	CASSQVGAAGELFF	TGCGCCAGTAGCCAAGTGGGGGCGGCCGGGGAGCTGTTTTTT
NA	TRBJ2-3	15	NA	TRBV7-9	CASSFPPGGTDTQYF	TGTGCCAGCAGCTTCCCCCCGGGTGGCACAGATACGCAGTATTTT
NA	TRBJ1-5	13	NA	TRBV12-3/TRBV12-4	CASVQGSNQPQHF	TGTGCCAGCGTACAGGGAAGCAATCAGCCCCAGCATTTT
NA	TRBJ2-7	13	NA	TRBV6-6	CASKSRGTNEQYF	TGTGCCAGCAAATCCAGGGGTACGAATGAGCAGTACTTC
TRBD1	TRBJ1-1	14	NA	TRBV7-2	CASSSQQGLAEAFF	TGTGCCAGCAGCTCACAACAGGGGTTGGCTGAAGCTTTCTTT
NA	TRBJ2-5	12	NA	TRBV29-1	CSVVHNSYKQYF	TGCAGCGTTGTCCATAACTCCTACAAGCAGTACTTC
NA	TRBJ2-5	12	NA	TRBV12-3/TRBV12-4	CASSRTIETQYF	TGTGCCAGCTCCCGGACTATAGAGACCCAGTACTTC
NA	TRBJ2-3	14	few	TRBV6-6	CASSYAPGTDTQYF	TGTGCCAGCAGTTATGCCCCCGGCACAGATACGCAGTATTTT
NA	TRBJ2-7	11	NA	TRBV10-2	CASAGNYEQYF	TGCGCCAGCGCAGGGAACTACGAGCAGTACTTC
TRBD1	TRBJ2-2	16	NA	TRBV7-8	CASSPYTGVNTGELFF	TGTGCCAGCAGCCCGTATACAGGGGTGAACACCGGGGAGCTGTTTTTT
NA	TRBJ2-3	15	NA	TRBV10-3	CAIRGIFPSTDTQYF	TGTGCCATCAGGGGGATCTTCCCTAGCACAGATACGCAGTATTTT
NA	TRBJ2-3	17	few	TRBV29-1	CSVEDRTGLDEPDTQYF	TGCAGCGTTGAAGATCGGACAGGACTAGACGAACCAGATACGCAGTATTTT
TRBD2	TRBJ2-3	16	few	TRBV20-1	CSAPERERDWADTQYF	TGCAGTGCTCCCGAACGGGAGCGGGATTGGGCAGATACGCAGTATTTT
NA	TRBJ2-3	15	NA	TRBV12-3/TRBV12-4	CASSFQAGTTDTQYF	TGTGCCAGCAGTTTTCAGGCGGGGACCACAGATACGCAGTATTTT
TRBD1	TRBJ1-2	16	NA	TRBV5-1	CASTFGQELMNYGYTF	TGCGCCAGCACCTTCGGACAGGAGCTAATGAACTATGGCTACACCTTC